This passage covers 14 T cell receptor beta chains from one sample sequenced in a study of T cells after yellow fever vaccination. TCRdb redid the calling of the 5' RACE reads with MiXCR, one entry per CDR3 protein. The sample has 250,000 to 400,000 distinct CDR3 sequences, 3.5% to 4.5% seen once. Specimen: PBMCs, collected 15 days after the yellow fever booster vaccination. The source is a man aged 18 to 35 who received the YFV17D yellow fever vaccine.

This clonotype was found a few times. This chain joins TRBV30 and TRBJ1-5; TRBD1 is a possible D gene (6 bases). Germline loops: CDR1 GTSNPN, CDR2 SVGIG (reference sequence). Trimming left V 5 bases short and J 2 bases short, with 16 bases between. This CDR3 is built from 15 residues. This chain's CDR3 is CAWGGAWDGNQPQHF. Here the CDR3 DNA reads TGTGCCTGGGGGGGGGCCTGGGATGGCAATCAGCCCCAGCATTTT. The full variable domain, with the rest looked up from reference TRBV30 and TRBJ1-5, is SQTIHQWPATLVQPVGSPLSLECTVEGTSNPNLYWYRQAAGRGLQLLFYSVGIGQISSEVPQNLSASRPQDRQFILSSKKLLLSDSGFYLCAWGGAWDGNQPQHFGDGTRLSIL.

This clonotype was detected only a few times. V usage is TRBV7-2 and J usage is TRBJ2-1; tentatively, D is TRBD2 (6 bases). The germline V and J ends were trimmed by 7 bases and 9 bases, with 19 bases remaining between them. The CDR3 is 14 amino acids. Per germline, CDR1 SGHTA and CDR2 FQGNSA. The CDR3 region has the DNA TGTGCCAGCACCAGCCCGGGACTCCGTTTTGAGCAGTTCTTC. Amino acid sequence: CASTSPGLRFEQFF.

This clonotype was seen repeatedly, ten times or more. This sequence joins TRBV6-5 and TRBJ2-5; no clear D. V was shortened by 4 bases and J by 5 bases, with 11 bases between the two germline ends. The length of the CDR3 is 13 residues. Germline CDR1 reads MNHEY; CDR2 reads SVGAGI. In nucleotides, the CDR3 is TGTGCCAGCAGTTTTAAAGACCCCGAGACCCAGTACTTC. Amino acids: CASSFKDPETQYF.

The chain has TRBV24-1 and TRBJ1-1, with D uncertain. V shed 2 bases and J shed 5 bases, with 8 bases lying between them. CDR1 KGHDR and CDR2 SFDVKD come from the germline V gene. CDR3 length equals 13 residues. The CDR3: CATSDSALTEAFF. CDR3 DNA sequence: TGTGCCACCAGTGATTCGGCGTTAACTGAAGCTTTCTTT.

This clonotype was observed a handful of times. In DNA, the CDR3 is TGCGCCAGCAGCCAAGTAGCTAGCGGTTACTCCTACGAGCAGTACTTC. As protein: CASSQVASGYSYEQYF. The chain joins TRBV4-3 to TRBJ2-7, with 7 bases fitting TRBD2. Losses at the gene ends were 1 base for V and 0 bases for J; bases not matched to a gene: 6. Germline-derived CDR1 and CDR2 are LGHNA and YSLEER. The CDR3 covers 16 residues.

The chain links TRBV3-1 to TRBJ1-1; D remains unclear. V was shortened by 6 bases and J by 7 bases, with 15 bases between the two germline ends. Germline V gives CDR1 LGHDT, CDR2 YNNKEL (reference sequence). The CDR3 is 13 residues long. Written as DNA, the CDR3 is TGTGCCAGCAGAGACCTTTGGGTGGGTGAAGCTTTCTTT. Its translation: CASRDLWVGEAFF.

In its sample, this clonotype was seen many times. The gene calls are TRBV7-2 and TRBJ2-3, with 8 bases matching TRBD2. V lost 5 bases, J lost 0 bases, and 7 bases stayed unmatched. CDR3 size: 16 residues. Germline CDR1 is SGHTA and CDR2 is FQGNSA. The CDR3 region has the DNA TGTGCCAGCAGCCCATTTGGCGGGGGGAGCACAGATACGCAGTATTTT. This translates into CASSPFGGGSTDTQYF.

The V call is TRBV12-3 or TRBV12-4, the J call TRBJ1-5; maybe TRBD1 (6 bases). Deletions cut 6 bases from V and 0 bases from J, with 12 bases between. CDR3 size: 15 residues. The CDR3 DNA reads TGTGCCAGCAGAGGACAGACCTATAGCAATCAGCCCCAGCATTTT. Amino acid sequence: CASRGQTYSNQPQHF.

The CDR3 DNA sequence: TGCGCCAGCAGCTCACAGGGATTGCACGGGGGCACAGATACGCAGTATTTT. As protein: CASSSQGLHGGTDTQYF. The chain links TRBV5-1 to TRBJ2-3, with a tentative D call TRBD1 (6 bases). The length of the CDR3 is 17 residues. V was shortened by 3 bases and J by 1 base, with 18 bases between the two germline ends. CDR1 SGHRS and CDR2 YFSETQ come from the germline V gene.

This chain connects TRBV4-1 to TRBJ2-1; TRBD1 matches 9 bases. The CDR3 consists of 16 residues. J gave up 1 base and V 2 bases, and 3 bases lay outside the gene matches. Germline V gives CDR1 MGHRA, CDR2 YSYEKL. CDR3 bases: TGCGCCAGCAGCCAACGACAGGGGGGGTCCTACAATGAGCAGTTCTTC. Its translation is CASSQRQGGSYNEQFF.

This clonotype was observed at least ten times. The chain has TRBV20-1 and TRBJ2-3, with 9 bases matching TRBD2. Germline V gives CDR1 DFQATT, CDR2 SNEGSKA (reference sequence). Trimming removed 5 bases from V and 2 bases from J; junction bases left unmatched: 11. The CDR3 has 16 amino acids. In DNA form, the CDR3 reads TGCAGTGCTCCCGTGAGGAAGCGGGGGGTCACAGATACGCAGTATTTT. Residues: CSAPVRKRGVTDTQYF.

This clonotype was recorded a few times. The V gene is TRBV4-1, the J gene TRBJ1-4, with D unresolved. V lost 3 bases and J lost 4, with 15 bases in between. This CDR3 is 16 amino acids long. Germline lookup yields CDR1 MGHRA and CDR2 YSYEKL. The CDR3 here is CASSQREPRLNEKLFF. In DNA, the CDR3 is TGCGCCAGCAGCCAGCGGGAACCGCGGCTTAATGAAAAACTGTTTTTT.

This clonotype was detected many times. Being one base from a much bigger clone, this may be a read error. The V gene is TRBV5-1, the J gene TRBJ2-3; D ambiguous. This CDR3 has 12 amino acids. Trimming left V 2 bases short and J 2 bases short, with 3 bases between. CDR1 is SGHRS, CDR2 YFSETQ, per germline. The CDR3 sequence: CASSFDTDTQYF. In DNA form, the CDR3 reads TGCGCCAGCAGCTTCGACACAGATACGCAGTATTTT.

The chain uses TRBV7-3 and TRBJ1-6, with D possibly TRBD1 on 5 matching bases. CDR3 size: 15 residues. V lost 0 bases and J lost 9, with 12 bases in between. In germline, CDR1 is SGHTA, CDR2 FQGTGA. The CDR3 DNA follows: TGTGCCAGCAGCTTAACGGAGGGGAGCAGTTCACCCCTCCACTTT. Encoded protein: CASSLTEGSSSPLHF.